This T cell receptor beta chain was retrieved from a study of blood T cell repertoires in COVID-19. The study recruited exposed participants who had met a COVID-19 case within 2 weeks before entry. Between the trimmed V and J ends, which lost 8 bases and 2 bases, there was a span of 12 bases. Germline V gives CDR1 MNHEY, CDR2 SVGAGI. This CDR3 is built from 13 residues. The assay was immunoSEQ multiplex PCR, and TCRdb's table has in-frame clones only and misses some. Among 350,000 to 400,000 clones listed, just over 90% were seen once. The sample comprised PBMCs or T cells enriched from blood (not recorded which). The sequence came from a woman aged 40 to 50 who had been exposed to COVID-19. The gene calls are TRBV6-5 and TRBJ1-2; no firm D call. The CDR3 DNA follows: TGTGCCAGCGCGGGTATAGCAAACTATGGCTACACCTTC. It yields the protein CASAGIANYGYTF.